The 3 T cell receptor beta chains given below trace back to one sample, sequenced in a study of T cell changes during pregnancy in multiple sclerosis. Some clones are missing from TCRdb's copy, which holds only in-frame ones; the method was immunoSEQ multiplex PCR. This table has 70,000 to 80,000 clones, 80% to 95% appearing once. This sample comprised peripheral blood, obtained after pregnancy. Receptors originate from a female donor in good health, enrolled as a control in a pregnancy study.

The CDR3 DNA reads TGTGCCAGCAGCCGGGGGGGACATGCAACTAATGAAAAACTGTTTTTT. It encodes CASSRGGHATNEKLFF. This chain connects TRBV5-4 to TRBJ1-4, with D possibly matching TRBD1 (6 bases). CDR3 length: 16 residues. CDR1 and CDR2 (germline): SGHNT, YYREEE (reference sequence). V lost 4 bases and J lost 0, with 13 bases in between.

This chain uses TRBV9 with TRBJ1-2, with 9 bases aligning to TRBD1. CDR1 and CDR2 (germline): SGDLS, YYNGEE. This CDR3 contains 13 residues. Unmatched junction bases numbered 6, after V lost 4 bases and J lost 8 bases. Here the CDR3 reads CASSYGQGTGYTF. For the CDR3, the DNA is TGTGCCAGCAGCTACGGACAGGGGACCGGCTACACCTTC.

The rearrangement links TRBV7-8 to TRBJ2-4; TRBD2 is a possible D gene (6 bases). There are 14 residues in the CDR3. Deletions cut 2 bases from V and 1 base from J, with 6 bases between. In germline, CDR1 is SGHVS, CDR2 FQNEAQ. CDR3 sequence (DNA): TGTGCCAGCAGCTTACGGGAGGCCAAAAACATTCAGTACTTC. As protein: CASSLREAKNIQYF.